The present entry profiles one T cell receptor (beta chain) with its context. Its target is unknown. The time point denotes: pretreatment peripheral blood. This specimen comes from a study of PD-L1 blockade in urothelial cancer. About the research overall: Twenty-five of the 29 patients were men with bladder-origin urothelial cancer. Samples of blood were analyzed 3 weeks (second dose) and 6 weeks after treatment start. Per blood sample, T cells had a median of around 150,000.

Profiling relied on immunoSEQ multiplex PCR, and the TCRdb table lists in-frame clones only, not all of them. The data hold fewer than 40,000 clones, with 91% observed a single time. In germline, CDR1 is MNHEY, CDR2 SVGAGI. Trimming left V 5 bases short and J 6 bases short, with 19 bases between. The length of the CDR3 is 15 residues. Whole-study results and caveats: Patients with durable benefit had greater blood expansion of tumor-associated TCR clones 3 weeks into treatment.

The material was PBMCs, obtained around atezolizumab (anti-PD-L1) treatment. The clonotype was recovered from a woman aged 60-75 years with urothelial cancer. The chain has TRBV6-5 and TRBJ2-5; a weak D match, TRBD2 (5 bases). The chain's CDR3 is CASSHRGLYQKTQYF. DNA for the CDR3: TGTGCCAGCAGTCACCGGGGTCTGTATCAAAAGACCCAGTACTTC.